Here is one T cell receptor (beta chain) with its context. The sample originates from a study of blood T cell repertoires in COVID-19. Across the study: Researchers got acute and convalescent COVID-19 samples from the United States, Italy and Spain.

In Seattle, patients joined the study during active infection and were tracked longitudinally. The CDR3 has 11 residues. V lost 3 bases and J lost 4, with 7 bases in between. CDR1 and CDR2 from the germline V gene are GTSNPN and SVGIG (reference sequence). Method: immunoSEQ multiplex PCR; TCRdb's copy keeps in-frame clones and lacks some. This sample has 50,000 to 65,000 clones, with roughly 84% found just once. The gene calls are TRBV30 and TRBJ2-7; D call uncertain. The sample was peripheral blood. The TCR sequence derives from a man in his 60s with COVID-19, enrolled during active disease. The CDR3 reads CAWSIGYEQYF. Written as DNA, the CDR3 is TGTGCCTGGAGCATCGGGTACGAGCAGTACTTC.